These T cell receptor beta chains were read from a single sample in a study of T cells in Graves' hyperthyroidism and ophthalmopathy. From the multiplex PCR reads, TCRdb called clonotypes with MiXCR, one entry per CDR3 protein. This sample has 350,000 to 400,000 distinct CDR3 sequences, with under 20% found just once. Sequencing was performed on blood. The receptors stem from a man aged 18 to 29 with Graves' ophthalmopathy. The CDR3 runs from the conserved cysteine through the conserved F or W. Each record gives: V gene, D gene, J gene, clone size, CDR3 DNA, CDR3 protein. A D gene is named only where the DNA matches it firmly. Size is stated for part of the rows, as once, few or many counts, or as a class when the clone is expanded.

V gene: TRBV28
D gene: TRBD2
J gene: TRBJ2-1
clone size: .
CDR3 DNA: TGTGCCAGCAGTGCCCGACTAGCGGGAAGGGATGAGCAGTTCTTC
CDR3 protein: CASSARLAGRDEQFF

V gene: TRBV24-1
D gene: TRBD1
J gene: TRBJ1-4
clone size: .
CDR3 DNA: TGTGCCACCAGTGATGCCGGGACAGATAATGAAAAACTGTTTTTT
CDR3 protein: CATSDAGTDNEKLFF

V gene: TRBV27
D gene: TRBD1
J gene: TRBJ1-5
clone size: many
CDR3 DNA: TGTGCCAGCAGTTTATCAGATAAGGACAGGTATAGCAATCAGCCCCAGCATTTT
CDR3 protein: CASSLSDKDRYSNQPQHF

V gene: TRBV11-2
D gene: .
J gene: TRBJ2-1
clone size: many
CDR3 DNA: TGTGCCAGCAGCCGGACAGCTTACAATGAGCAGTTCTTC
CDR3 protein: CASSRTAYNEQFF

V gene: TRBV6-1
D gene: .
J gene: TRBJ1-5
clone size: many
CDR3 DNA: TGTGCCAGCAGTGAAGATTACCGTTTCGGCGGTCAGCCCCAGCATTTT
CDR3 protein: CASSEDYRFGGQPQHF

V gene: TRBV5-1
D gene: .
J gene: TRBJ2-1
clone size: few
CDR3 DNA: TGTGCCAGCAGCGCAACAAATGACAGATACAATGATCCTCAGTTCTTC
CDR3 protein: CASSATNDRYNDPQFF

V gene: TRBV12-3/TRBV12-4
D gene: .
J gene: TRBJ1-1
clone size: .
CDR3 DNA: TGTGCCAGCAGTCGTACAGGGAGCCAAGCTTTCTTT
CDR3 protein: CASSRTGSQAFF

V gene: TRBV12-3/TRBV12-4
D gene: .
J gene: TRBJ2-1
clone size: few
CDR3 DNA: TGTGCCAGCAGCGCGGGGGCGGGGGCTAGCGACAATGAGCAGTTCTTC
CDR3 protein: CASSAGAGASDNEQFF

V gene: TRBV2
D gene: .
J gene: TRBJ1-4
clone size: many
CDR3 DNA: TGTGCCAGCAGTGAAGCGAGGACCGGCGCAGGGGAAAAACTGTTTTTT
CDR3 protein: CASSEARTGAGEKLFF

V gene: TRBV7-9
D gene: .
J gene: TRBJ2-3
clone size: many
CDR3 DNA: TGTGCCAGCAGCTGGGGGGTCGATCTGGATACGCAGTATTTT
CDR3 protein: CASSWGVDLDTQYF

V gene: TRBV6-2/TRBV6-3
D gene: .
J gene: TRBJ2-2
clone size: .
CDR3 DNA: TGTGCCAGCCAAACGGCGAACACCGGGGAGCTGTTTTTT
CDR3 protein: CASQTANTGELFF

V gene: TRBV5-1
D gene: .
J gene: TRBJ2-7
clone size: few
CDR3 DNA: TGCGCCAGCACCCTGGTCCCGGGCTCGAGTGAGCAGTACTTC
CDR3 protein: CASTLVPGSSEQYF

V gene: TRBV6-1
D gene: .
J gene: TRBJ2-7
clone size: .
CDR3 DNA: TGTGCCAGCAGGAGAGGGGTCACCTACGAGCAGTACTTC
CDR3 protein: CASRRGVTYEQYF

V gene: TRBV6-1
D gene: .
J gene: TRBJ2-1
clone size: .
CDR3 DNA: TGTGCCGCCAGAGGAGGGGGGGCCTACAATGAGCAGTTCTTC
CDR3 protein: CAARGGGAYNEQFF

V gene: TRBV27
D gene: TRBD1
J gene: TRBJ1-2
clone size: few
CDR3 DNA: TGTGCCAGCGGCTCAGGACAGGCAGGGCACTATGGCTACACCTTC
CDR3 protein: CASGSGQAGHYGYTF

V gene: TRBV7-2
D gene: .
J gene: TRBJ1-2
clone size: many
CDR3 DNA: TGTGCCAGCAGCTTAGCGTCGGAGGGTGACTATGGCTACACCTTC
CDR3 protein: CASSLASEGDYGYTF

V gene: TRBV29-1
D gene: .
J gene: TRBJ1-1
clone size: .
CDR3 DNA: TGCAGCGTTGTCAGGGGCGTCACTGAAGCTTTCTTT
CDR3 protein: CSVVRGVTEAFF

V gene: TRBV11-1
D gene: .
J gene: TRBJ1-5
clone size: many
CDR3 DNA: TGTGCCAGCAGCTTAGGAAGGGGAGGCAATCAGCCCCAGCATTTT
CDR3 protein: CASSLGRGGNQPQHF

V gene: TRBV5-1
D gene: TRBD1
J gene: TRBJ2-5
clone size: many
CDR3 DNA: TGCGCCAGCAGCTTGGGGACGGGGACAGTTGGAGAGACCCAGTACTTC
CDR3 protein: CASSLGTGTVGETQYF

V gene: TRBV6-8
D gene: .
J gene: TRBJ2-2
clone size: few
CDR3 DNA: TGTGCCAGCAGTTTTTTCGAGGCAGGCCCCGGGGAGCTGTTTTTT
CDR3 protein: CASSFFEAGPGELFF

V gene: TRBV28
D gene: .
J gene: TRBJ2-6
clone size: many
CDR3 DNA: TGTGCCAGCAGGCCAGGCACCTCTGGGGCCAACGTCCTGACTTTC
CDR3 protein: CASRPGTSGANVLTF

V gene: TRBV14
D gene: TRBD1
J gene: TRBJ1-2
clone size: .
CDR3 DNA: TGTGCCAGCAGCCAGGACAGGGTGGGCTACACCTTC
CDR3 protein: CASSQDRVGYTF

V gene: TRBV6-5
D gene: .
J gene: TRBJ1-1
clone size: .
CDR3 DNA: TGTGCCAGCAGTTACCCGAGCGACAAGAACACTGAAGCTTTCTTT
CDR3 protein: CASSYPSDKNTEAFF

V gene: TRBV3-1
D gene: .
J gene: TRBJ2-1
clone size: .
CDR3 DNA: TGTGCCAGCAGCCATAGAACCAATGAGCAGTTCTTC
CDR3 protein: CASSHRTNEQFF

V gene: TRBV4-1
D gene: .
J gene: TRBJ1-5
clone size: few
CDR3 DNA: TGCGCCAGCAGCGGCGCGGCGGCTTATAGCAATCAGCCCCAGCATTTT
CDR3 protein: CASSGAAAYSNQPQHF

V gene: TRBV18
D gene: .
J gene: TRBJ1-5
clone size: few
CDR3 DNA: TGTGCCAGCTCACCCGGGCCAGAGGGAAATCAGCCCCAGCATTTT
CDR3 protein: CASSPGPEGNQPQHF

V gene: TRBV6-2/TRBV6-3
D gene: .
J gene: TRBJ1-5
clone size: few
CDR3 DNA: TGTGCCAGCAGTTACTCGGTGTTTGGCAATCAGCCCCAGCATTTT
CDR3 protein: CASSYSVFGNQPQHF

V gene: TRBV3-1
D gene: TRBD1
J gene: TRBJ1-4
clone size: .
CDR3 DNA: TGTGCCAGCAGGTACCAGGGGGCCACTAATGAAAAACTGTTTTTT
CDR3 protein: CASRYQGATNEKLFF

V gene: TRBV9
D gene: TRBD1
J gene: TRBJ2-1
clone size: .
CDR3 DNA: TGTGCCAGCAGCCCGAGCGGGACAGGGGATTACAATGAGCAGTTCTTC
CDR3 protein: CASSPSGTGDYNEQFF

V gene: TRBV7-2
D gene: TRBD1
J gene: TRBJ1-2
clone size: few
CDR3 DNA: TGTGCCAGCAGCTTAGTGGGACAGGGGACGGGCTATGGCTACACCTTC
CDR3 protein: CASSLVGQGTGYGYTF

V gene: TRBV18
D gene: .
J gene: TRBJ1-1
clone size: few
CDR3 DNA: TGTGCCAGCTCACCTCTACCGACAGCCATGAACACTGAAGCTTTCTTT
CDR3 protein: CASSPLPTAMNTEAFF

V gene: TRBV27
D gene: .
J gene: TRBJ2-5
clone size: .
CDR3 DNA: TGTGCCAGCAGTTTGGTTTGGGGGAGAGAGACCCAGTACTTC
CDR3 protein: CASSLVWGRETQYF

V gene: TRBV28
D gene: TRBD2
J gene: TRBJ2-1
clone size: many
CDR3 DNA: TGTGCCAGCAGTTTAGGACAGCATAGCGGGGGGCTCCACAATGAGCAGTTCTTC
CDR3 protein: CASSLGQHSGGLHNEQFF

V gene: TRBV6-2/TRBV6-3
D gene: TRBD1
J gene: TRBJ2-7
clone size: few
CDR3 DNA: TGTGCCAGCAGTAACGCAGGGGGAATCTACGAGCAGTACTTC
CDR3 protein: CASSNAGGIYEQYF

V gene: TRBV10-2
D gene: .
J gene: TRBJ2-5
clone size: few
CDR3 DNA: TGCGCCAGCAGTGAGTCGATGTACGGGGGCGCGGGAGAGACCCAGTACTTC
CDR3 protein: CASSESMYGGAGETQYF

V gene: TRBV4-1
D gene: .
J gene: TRBJ2-1
clone size: few
CDR3 DNA: TGCGCCAGCAGCCAAGATAAGGGGACAAGGCAGTTCTTC
CDR3 protein: CASSQDKGTRQFF

V gene: TRBV5-1
D gene: .
J gene: TRBJ2-7
clone size: many
CDR3 DNA: TGTGCCAGCAGCCCCGACGGAGCCTACGAGCAGTACTTC
CDR3 protein: CASSPDGAYEQYF

V gene: TRBV3-1
D gene: .
J gene: TRBJ2-3
clone size: few
CDR3 DNA: TGTGCCAGCAGCCAACAGGGGGGAGATACGCAGTATTTT
CDR3 protein: CASSQQGGDTQYF

V gene: TRBV28
D gene: .
J gene: TRBJ1-1
clone size: many
CDR3 DNA: TGTGCCAGCAGCCCTAGCCTGAGGGGCACTGAAGCTTTCTTT
CDR3 protein: CASSPSLRGTEAFF

V gene: TRBV28
D gene: .
J gene: TRBJ2-5
clone size: many
CDR3 DNA: TGTGCCAGCGGCGAACGGGCAGCACGTTCGCCCCAGTACTTC
CDR3 protein: CASGERAARSPQYF

V gene: TRBV11-1
D gene: .
J gene: TRBJ2-4
clone size: .
CDR3 DNA: TGTGCCAGCAGCTCGACAGCGAATGGGAGCATTCAGTACTTC
CDR3 protein: CASSSTANGSIQYF

V gene: TRBV7-8
D gene: TRBD1
J gene: TRBJ1-2
clone size: many
CDR3 DNA: TGTGCCAGCAGCTTCACAGGGGGCTTAGATGGCTACACCTTC
CDR3 protein: CASSFTGGLDGYTF

V gene: TRBV2
D gene: .
J gene: TRBJ2-5
clone size: many
CDR3 DNA: TGTGCCAGCAGTGCGGAGACGGGGGAGACCCAGTACTTC
CDR3 protein: CASSAETGETQYF

V gene: TRBV7-9
D gene: TRBD1
J gene: TRBJ2-7
clone size: many
CDR3 DNA: TGTGCCAGCAGCCCACCCGAGACAGGGCGTAGGGAGCAGTACTTC
CDR3 protein: CASSPPETGRREQYF

V gene: TRBV12-3/TRBV12-4
D gene: TRBD1
J gene: TRBJ2-1
clone size: .
CDR3 DNA: TGTGCCAGCAGGCCCGGGACAGGGAGCGATGAGCAGTTCTTC
CDR3 protein: CASRPGTGSDEQFF

V gene: TRBV6-1
D gene: TRBD1
J gene: TRBJ2-7
clone size: .
CDR3 DNA: TGTGCCAGCAGTGCAGGGGGCGGCGAGCAGTACTTC
CDR3 protein: CASSAGGGEQYF

V gene: TRBV9
D gene: .
J gene: TRBJ1-2
clone size: many
CDR3 DNA: TGTGCCAGCAGCGCAGAGGGGGATAACTATGGCTACACCTTC
CDR3 protein: CASSAEGDNYGYTF

V gene: TRBV6-1
D gene: .
J gene: TRBJ2-7
clone size: .
CDR3 DNA: TGTGCCAGCAGCTCCAGTGAACAGACCTGCGAGCAGTACTTC
CDR3 protein: CASSSSEQTCEQYF

V gene: TRBV7-3
D gene: .
J gene: TRBJ2-3
clone size: .
CDR3 DNA: TGTGCCAGCAGCTTAAACCGGGGCGGACTACCCCACACAGATACGCAGTATTTT
CDR3 protein: CASSLNRGGLPHTDTQYF

V gene: TRBV20-1
D gene: TRBD2
J gene: TRBJ2-5
clone size: .
CDR3 DNA: TGCAGTGCTAGAGATCCTAGCGGGGGGGCCCAAGAGACCCAGTACTTC
CDR3 protein: CSARDPSGGAQETQYF

V gene: TRBV5-1
D gene: .
J gene: TRBJ2-7
clone size: many
CDR3 DNA: TGCGCCAGCAGCTTGTCTTGGGGAGCCTACGAGCAGTACTTC
CDR3 protein: CASSLSWGAYEQYF

V gene: TRBV5-1
D gene: .
J gene: TRBJ2-2
clone size: few
CDR3 DNA: TGCGCCAGCAGCTTGACGACCTGGAGGGGCGGGGAGCTGTTTTTT
CDR3 protein: CASSLTTWRGGELFF

V gene: TRBV19
D gene: TRBD2
J gene: TRBJ2-7
clone size: .
CDR3 DNA: TGTGCCAGTAGTATCCTAGCGGGGATTAACCTTGGCGAGCAGTACTTC
CDR3 protein: CASSILAGINLGEQYF